The rows below give T cell receptor beta chains drawn from one sample of a study of tissue T cells after allogeneic stem cell transplantation. Repertoires were generated with immunoSEQ multiplex PCR, while TCRdb's copy carries only in-frame clones and drops some. The sample carries 9,500 to 15,000 clones, 70% recorded once. Material: tissue from the right colon, obtained at autopsy. The source is a woman aged 18-49 years with breast cancer. Each CDR3 is given with its conserved first and last residue. The D gene is left open where the match is weak. Some rows mark clone size as missing; the rest say once, few, many or name a class of expanded clone.

>TRBJ2-7|.|.|TRBV7-2
TGTGCCAGCAGCTCTTACTACGAGCAGTACTTC
CASSSYYEQYF
>TRBJ1-3|.|.|TRBV25-1
TGTGCCAGCAGTGAGAGAACAGGGTCTGGAAACACCATATATTTT
CASSERTGSGNTIYF
>TRBJ2-1|.|.|TRBV4-2
TGTGCCAGCAGCCGCCGGGACGGCGACTACAATGAGCAGTTCTTC
CASSRRDGDYNEQFF
>TRBJ2-3|.|.|TRBV9
TGTGCCAGCAGTCAGTCCGGGGGCCGGATGGGGCAGTATTTT
CASSQSGGRMGQYF
>TRBJ1-3|.|.|TRBV10-3
TGTGCCAGCCGGCCTATCTCTGGAAACACCATATATTTT
CASRPISGNTIYF
>TRBJ1-3|.|.|TRBV30
TGTGCCTGGAGCATGGGATACGAGAGCAGGAACCCCTCTGGAAACACCATATATTTT
CAWSMGYESRNPSGNTIYF
>TRBJ1-2|.|.|TRBV7-2
TGTGCCAGCAGCTTAGCGGGACAATTGGATGGCTACACCTTC
CASSLAGQLDGYTF
>TRBJ2-7|.|.|TRBV1
TGCACCAGCAGCCAAGATACTCAGGGGAACGAGCAGTACTTC
CTSSQDTQGNEQYF
>TRBJ2-1|TRBD2|.|TRBV7-2
TGTGCCAGCAGCCCGGACGGGGGGAGATACAATGAGCAGTTCTTC
CASSPDGGRYNEQFF
>TRBJ2-3|TRBD1|.|TRBV7-3
TGTGCCAGCAGCTTAAAGGGGACAGACACAGATACGCAGTATTTT
CASSLKGTDTDTQYF
>TRBJ1-2|TRBD1|.|TRBV4-2
TGTGCCAGCAGCCAACGAACGGGACAGGAAGGGTATGGCTACACCTTC
CASSQRTGQEGYGYTF
>TRBJ2-2|.|once|TRBV7-2
TGTGCCAGCAGCTTAGCGTTAGACACCGGGGAGCTGTTTTTT
CASSLALDTGELFF